The clone carrying this T cell receptor beta chain was detected only a few times. Its antigen is not identified. The data originate from a study of T-cell memory formation after mild COVID-19. Points from the study as a whole: Largely, contracting CD4+ clones fell within CM and EM, and contracting CD8+ clones within EMRA.

One entry per CDR3 protein, called by TCRdb with MiXCR from the 5' RACE reads. The sample contains 190,000 or so distinct CDR3 sequences, about 27% of which appear only once. CDR3 size: 15 residues. Germline CDR1 SGHRS, CDR2 YFSETQ. With 0 bases removed from V and 4 bases from J, the gap between germline ends came to 13 bases. The TCR sequence derives from an adult woman who had mild COVID-19 (a few samples of this study predate the infection). Cell type and time point are not known. Source material: PBMCs or a T cell subset sorted from them (not recorded which). This chain joins TRBV5-1 and TRBJ1-2; no definite D call. CDR3 protein: CASSLAVGWGYGYTF. The CDR3 DNA reads as TGCGCCAGCAGCTTGGCTGTCGGCTGGGGCTATGGCTACACCTTC.